One sample yielded the 26 T cell receptor beta chains listed below, sequenced in a study of control samples from healthy donors and cancer patients. Repertoires were generated with immunoSEQ multiplex PCR, while TCRdb's copy carries only in-frame clones and drops some. The table records 120,000 or so clones, roughly 84% of them present only once. The material sequenced was blood. All receptors derive from a man between 18 and 29 years old in good health.

This sequence joins TRBV7-9 and TRBJ2-3; 7 bases align to TRBD2. Per the germline V gene, CDR1 is SEHNR and CDR2 is FQNEAQ (reference sequence). The CDR3 is made up of 16 amino acids. J gave up 2 bases and V 2 bases, and 7 bases lay outside the gene matches. This chain's CDR3 is CASSLWMLADTDTQYF. The DNA for the CDR3 is TGTGCCAGCAGCTTATGGATGCTAGCGGACACAGATACGCAGTATTTT.

The V and J genes are TRBV24-1 and TRBJ1-2; 8 nucleotides match TRBD1. V lost 0 bases, J lost 8 bases, and 1 base stayed unmatched. Germline V gene sequence: CDR1 KGHDR, CDR2 SFDVKD. The CDR3 loop spans 13 amino acids. CDR3 bases: TGTGCCACCAGTGATTTGGACAGGGGCGGCTACACCTTC. Translated, it gives CATSDLDRGGYTF.

This clone was detected only a few times. The J gene is TRBJ1-5, the V gene TRBV4-1; 9 nucleotides match TRBD1. The CDR3 has 14 residues. V lost 5 bases to trimming and J lost 5 bases; unmatched junction nucleotides: 4. Germline V gene sequence: CDR1 MGHRA, CDR2 YSYEKL. The CDR3 is CASSTGQGDQPQHF. DNA of the CDR3: TGCGCCAGCAGCACGGGACAGGGTGATCAGCCCCAGCATTTT.

The chain links TRBV24-1 to TRBJ1-1; tentative D call: TRBD1 (5 bases). Germline CDR1 KGHDR, CDR2 SFDVKD. The CDR3 is made up of 15 amino acids. V shed 4 bases and J shed 8 bases, with 19 bases lying between them. The CDR3 reads CATSDSGPTGREAFF. CDR3 DNA sequence: TGTGCCACCAGTGACTCGGGACCCACGGGACGAGAAGCTTTCTTT.

V usage is TRBV6-1 and J usage is TRBJ2-3; 10 bases agree with TRBD2. The germline gives CDR1 MNHNS, CDR2 SASEGT. This CDR3 contains 17 residues. The trim removed 4 bases at V and 5 bases at J, leaving 12 bases unmatched. CDR3 amino acids: CASSVSGRASSVDTQYF. As DNA, the CDR3 is TGTGCCAGCAGTGTCAGCGGGAGGGCCAGTTCGGTAGATACGCAGTATTTT.

The rearrangement links TRBV10-3 to TRBJ2-2; possibly TRBD2 for D (5 bases). Germline lookup yields CDR1 ENHRY and CDR2 SYGVKD. The V end was cut by 6 bases, the J end by 2 bases, with 13 bases between. The CDR3 consists of 15 residues. The CDR3 loop reads CAISPTGSNTGELFF. CDR3 bases: TGTGCCATCAGCCCCACGGGATCCAACACCGGGGAGCTGTTTTTT.

The CDR3 region is CASTNNRGSNYTF. CDR3 nucleotide sequence: TGTGCCAGCACGAATAACCGGGGGAGCAACTACACCTTC. This chain connects TRBV6-5 to TRBJ1-2; possible D gene TRBD1, 5 bases. Germline values: CDR1 MNHEY, CDR2 SVGAGI. Trimming removed 7 bases from V and 10 bases from J, with 19 bases in between. This CDR3 comprises 13 residues.

This clone has only one observation. The rearrangement joins TRBV6-6 to TRBJ1-2; 10 nucleotides agree with TRBD1. The ends lost 5 bases at V and 6 bases at J; junction bases unmatched: 9. This CDR3 is 15 amino acids long. The V gene's germline CDR1 is MNHNY and CDR2 SVGAGI (reference sequence). The CDR3 protein is CASSARQGASDGYTF. CDR3 nucleotide sequence: TGTGCCAGCAGTGCGCGACAGGGGGCGTCGGATGGCTACACCTTC.

This clone was seen a handful of times. V gene TRBV24-1 combines with J gene TRBJ2-7, with a tentative D call TRBD1 (6 bases). Germline V lookup: CDR1 KGHDR, CDR2 SFDVKD. The CDR3 has 19 residues. V dropped 2 bases and J dropped 2 bases, with 24 bases sitting between them. CDR3 loop: CATSDSPVNTGKAAYEQYF. CDR3 nucleotides: TGTGCCACCAGTGATTCCCCAGTAAACACAGGGAAGGCCGCCTACGAGCAGTACTTC.

The rearrangement links TRBV7-2 to TRBJ1-5, with D possibly matching TRBD1 (5 bases). The germline gives CDR1 SGHTA, CDR2 FQGNSA. The CDR3 totals 15 residues. The germline V and J ends were trimmed by 3 bases and 2 bases, with 11 bases remaining between them. CDR3 protein: CASSFRGVGNQPQHF. As DNA, the CDR3 is TGTGCCAGCAGCTTTCGGGGGGTGGGCAATCAGCCCCAGCATTTT.

The genes are TRBV4-3 and TRBJ1-3; D is ambiguous. This CDR3 has 14 amino acids. Per germline, CDR1 LGHNA and CDR2 YSLEER. Trimming pared 1 base from V and 6 bases from J, leaving 10 bases between. The CDR3 DNA follows: TGCGCCAGCAGCCAAGGGTACGAATTAAACACCATATATTTT. Encoded protein: CASSQGYELNTIYF.

The chain links TRBV28 to TRBJ2-4, with 7 bases lining up with TRBD1. The V gene end was trimmed by 6 bases and the J gene end by 0 bases; junction bases not matched to a gene: 11. The CDR3 loop spans 17 amino acids. Germline V lookup: CDR1 MDHEN, CDR2 SYDVKM. Here the CDR3 DNA reads TGTGCCAGCAGCCTCCCCCCTGGGACAGCAGCCAAAAACATTCAGTACTTC. Its protein product is CASSLPPGTAAKNIQYF.

By share of the sample, this clone is medium-sized. This sequence joins TRBV6-4 and TRBJ2-2; D call uncertain. This CDR3 contains 13 residues. V lost 2 bases and J 1 base, leaving 2 bases between the germline ends. The germline V gene encodes CDR1 MRHNA and CDR2 SNTAGT. The CDR3, as DNA: TGTGCCAGCAGTGACAGGAACACCGGGGAGCTGTTTTTT. Translated, it gives CASSDRNTGELFF.

The rearrangement links TRBV6-1 to TRBJ2-7, with a possible D match to TRBD1 (5 bases). The CDR3 is 12 residues long. Germline V gene sequence: CDR1 MNHNS, CDR2 SASEGT. V lost 1 base, J lost 5 bases, and 6 bases lay in between. DNA of the CDR3: TGTGCCAGCAGTGAAGGACAGAACGAGCAGTACTTC. Translating gives CASSEGQNEQYF.

The CDR3 reads CASSSGNRGEQFF. CDR3 bases: TGTGCCAGCAGCTCGGGGAATCGGGGTGAGCAGTTCTTC. The chain has TRBV28 and TRBJ2-1, with D perhaps TRBD2 (5 bases). Germline V gene data show CDR1 as MDHEN and CDR2 as SYDVKM. V lost 6 bases and J lost 9, with 15 bases in between. The CDR3 has 13 amino acids.

V gene TRBV18 combines with J gene TRBJ1-1; TRBD1 aligns across 8 bases. The trim removed 6 bases at V and 4 bases at J, leaving 7 bases unmatched. In germline, CDR1 is KGHSH, CDR2 LQKENI. This CDR3 spans 14 amino acids. The CDR3 DNA reads as TGTGCCAGCTCTCACGGACAGGGAGGCACTGAAGCTTTCTTT. Translating gives CASSHGQGGTEAFF. Complete variable domain (other parts from reference TRBV18 and TRBJ1-1): NAGVMQNPRHLVRRRGQEARLRCSPMKGHSHVYWYRQLPEEGLKFMVYLQKENIIDESGMPKERFSAEFPKEGPSILRIQQVVRGDSAAYFCASSHGQGGTEAFFGQGTRLTVV.

The rearrangement joins TRBV29-1 to TRBJ2-7; a possible D gene is TRBD2 (6 bases). This CDR3 contains 12 residues. Germline CDR1 is SQVTM and CDR2 is ANQGSEA. V lost 6 bases and J lost 0, with 9 bases in between. CDR3 DNA: TGCAGCGTAGGGACTGTCTCCTACGAGCAGTACTTC. Protein: CSVGTVSYEQYF.

This clone has only one observation. At one boundary the junction diverges from the germline segment, which might be a read error. The chain employs TRBV10-3 and TRBJ2-1; D is possibly TRBD1 or TRBD2 (5 bases each). Germline V gene data show CDR1 as ENHRY and CDR2 as SYGVKD. The CDR3 runs to 15 residues. The CDR3 spells CAISESREGAAEGIF. The CDR3 DNA sequence: TGTGCCATCAGTGAGTCTAGAGAAGGGGCAGCCGAGGGGATCTTC.

This clone was seen a few times. The chain uses TRBV19 and TRBJ1-2, with TRBD1 matching over 11 bases. V was pared by 3 bases and J by 14 bases, with 5 bases of the junction left unmatched. There are 12 residues in the CDR3. Germline CDR1 reads LNHDA; CDR2 reads SQIVND (reference sequence). The CDR3 spells CASSMKDRGQTF. CDR3 coding DNA: TGTGCCAGTAGTATGAAGGACAGGGGGCAGACCTTC. Variable domain in full (rest from reference TRBV19 and TRBJ1-2): DGGITQSPKYLFRKEGQNVTLSCEQNLNHDAMYWYRQDPGQGLRLIYYSQIVNDFQKGDIAEGYSVSREKKESFPLTVTSAQKNPTAFYLCASSMKDRGQTFGSGTRLTVV.

This clone showed up just once. The CDR3 loop is CASSAIQGTHSGNTIYF. For the CDR3, the DNA is TGTGCCAGCAGCGCGATCCAGGGGACCCACTCTGGAAACACCATATATTTT. The rearrangement joins TRBV9 to TRBJ1-3, with D perhaps TRBD1 (6 bases). V was cut by 3 bases and J by 0 bases, with 16 bases left in between. Germline V gives CDR1 SGDLS, CDR2 YYNGEE. This CDR3 contains 17 residues.

This clone was seen only once. The V call is TRBV19, the J call TRBJ2-5; 7 bases map to TRBD2. Germline values: CDR1 LNHDA, CDR2 SQIVND (reference sequence). Trimming removed 4 bases from V and 2 bases from J; junction bases left unmatched: 13. The CDR3 length is 17 residues. CDR3 in DNA: TGTGCCAGTAGTACCAACGGCCGGGGGAGGGCACAAGAGACCCAGTACTTC. This sequence encodes CASSTNGRGRAQETQYF.

This clone appeared a single time. CDR3 protein: CASSQERRLGSYEQYF. The DNA of the CDR3 is TGCGCCAGCAGCCAAGAGCGCAGGCTCGGCTCCTACGAGCAGTACTTC. This chain uses TRBV4-1 with TRBJ2-7, with unresolved D. The V and J ends lost 0 bases and 0 bases respectively, with 12 bases between them. The CDR3 consists of 16 residues. CDR1 and CDR2 (germline): MGHRA, YSYEKL.

This chain links TRBV19 with TRBJ1-1; 7 positions agree with TRBD1. V shed 3 bases and J 6 bases; nucleotides not matched to a gene: 7. The CDR3 loop spans 14 amino acids. Germline V CDR1 and CDR2: LNHDA, SQIVND (reference sequence). The CDR3 reads CASSIVRDSSEAFF. CDR3 bases: TGTGCCAGTAGTATTGTCCGGGACAGCTCTGAAGCTTTCTTT.

The CDR3 sequence is CSVEDRWSLAGGNYEQYF. The CDR3 nucleotides read TGCAGCGTTGAAGATCGGTGGAGTCTAGCGGGAGGGAACTACGAGCAGTACTTC. The rearrangement links TRBV29-1 to TRBJ2-7; 12 nucleotides agree with TRBD2. V dropped 0 bases and J dropped 3; count of bases not matched to a gene: 12. The CDR3 has 18 amino acids. CDR1 is SQVTM, CDR2 ANQGSEA, per germline.

The chain joins TRBV27 to TRBJ2-2, with D perhaps matching TRBD1 (5 bases). Germline V gene data show CDR1 as MNHEY and CDR2 as SMNVEV (reference sequence). Trimming removed 3 bases from V and 3 bases from J, with 11 bases in between. The CDR3 spans 15 residues. The CDR3 is CASSFWQGYTGELFF. The CDR3 DNA follows: TGTGCCAGCAGTTTTTGGCAGGGTTACACCGGGGAGCTGTTTTTT.

This clone turned up a few times. The rearrangement uses TRBV18 and TRBJ1-2, with 9 nucleotides matching TRBD1. This CDR3 has 15 residues. From germline, CDR1 is KGHSH and CDR2 LQKENI. The V gene end was trimmed by 2 bases and the J gene end by 4 bases; junction bases not matched to a gene: 5. CDR3 nucleotides: TGTGCCAGCTCACCAAACGGACAGGGGACCTATGGCTACACCTTC. This encodes CASSPNGQGTYGYTF.